This T cell receptor beta chain was recovered during a study of cytomegalovirus exposure and HLA in healthy donors. General study findings and limits: Reportedly, diagnosis of cytomegalovirus status by the classifier showed high specificity and sensitivity.

The CDR3 is 14 residues long. The ends were cut back, 0 bases at V and 5 bases at J, with 10 bases in the middle. Germline CDR1 reads MGHRA; CDR2 reads YSYEKL. The PCR had 60 Vbeta and 13 Jbeta primers. This table comes from immunoSEQ multiplex PCR, and its TCRdb copy is limited to in-frame clones, with some not included. Altogether approximately 160,000 clones are present, approximately 82% being singletons, with the ten largest covering less than 5.5%. This clone was detected only a few times. Its target is unknown. The sequenced material came from PBMCs. This chain connects TRBV4-1 to TRBJ2-5, with D perhaps TRBD2 (5 bases). The receptor was derived from a male donor in good health and CMV-seronegative. CDR3: CASSQETGLETQYF. In nucleotides, the CDR3 is TGCGCCAGCAGCCAAGAAACCGGACTCGAGACCCAGTACTTC.